This T cell receptor beta chain emerged from a study of human T cells and chemical hapten exposure. General study findings and limits: More PT1 expanded TCRs went with higher patch test scores.

Via MiXCR, TCRdb re-called the RACE reads, giving one row per CDR3 protein. The sample holds more than 85,000 distinct CDR3 sequences, 34% seen once. As for time point: patch test 3, about 24 weeks after DPC sensitization. Specified treatment: therapeutic diphenylcyclopropenone sensitization with weekly scalp DPC. This clonotype appeared a few times. The antigen remains undetermined. Per germline, CDR1 SGHNT and CDR2 YENEEA. The CDR3 has 9 amino acids. V gave up 7 bases and J gave up 11 bases, with 8 bases separating them. This clonotype originated in a man aged 40-55 years with alopecia areata. Some clones in this sample may be carry-over from other donors' samples. The chain employs TRBV11-3 and TRBJ1-1; D not certain. Sequencing used whole blood, obtained in connection with sensitization to the hapten diphenylcyclopropenone (DPC). DNA for the CDR3: TGTGCCAGCAACCACCAGGCTTTCTTT. Amino acids: CASNHQAFF.